The 27 T cell receptor beta chains below were found in one sample sequenced in a study of neurological immune-mediated disorders. From the 5' RACE reads, TCRdb called clonotypes with MiXCR, one entry per CDR3 protein. Here the sample spans approximately 46,000 distinct CDR3 sequences, 10% being singletons. Sample: PBMCs. These receptors all come from a man between 65 and 85 years old with HTLV-1-associated myelopathy (HAM/TSP).

This clonotype was detected many times. The chain has TRBV6-9 and TRBJ1-1; TRBD1 might be the D (5 bases). CDR3 length: 13 residues. Germline V gene lookup returns CDR1 MNHGY and CDR2 SVAAGI. In nucleotides, the CDR3 is TGTGCTGGGACCAGTGGGGCCGTCACTGAAGCTTTCTTT. Translating it yields CAGTSGAVTEAFF.

This clonotype appeared many times. The chain combines TRBV20-1 with TRBJ2-3; perhaps TRBD2 as D (7 bases). Trimming pared 5 bases from V and 2 bases from J, leaving 14 bases between. Germline CDR1 is DFQATT and CDR2 is SNEGSKA (reference sequence). The CDR3 loop spans 14 amino acids. The DNA of the CDR3 is TGCAGTGCTCCTAGGGCGGGGGCCACAGATACGCAGTATTTT. It encodes CSAPRAGATDTQYF.

This clonotype was seen many times. The chain carries TRBV12-3 or TRBV12-4 and TRBJ2-5; D gene unclear. Trimming took 5 bases from V and 2 from J, leaving 12 bases between them. This CDR3 is 14 amino acids long. The CDR3 reads CASSRSQLQETQYF. DNA of the CDR3: TGTGCCAGCAGTAGGTCTCAGCTGCAAGAGACCCAGTACTTC.

V usage is TRBV20-1 and J usage is TRBJ2-4; D unresolved. This CDR3 has 13 residues. V lost 2 bases and J 5 bases, leaving 10 bases between the germline ends. CDR1 DFQATT and CDR2 SNEGSKA come from the germline V gene (reference sequence). Here the CDR3 DNA reads TGCAGTGCTAGATGGAACAGCCAAAACATTCAGTACTTC. Amino acid sequence: CSARWNSQNIQYF.

This clonotype was recorded at least ten times. The CDR3: CASSPTGAPEAFF. CDR3 DNA sequence: TGTGCCAGCAGCCCAACCGGGGCCCCTGAAGCTTTCTTT. This sequence joins TRBV7-6 and TRBJ1-1; D possibly corresponds to TRBD1 (5 bases). This CDR3 spans 13 amino acids. V shed 5 bases and J shed 6 bases, with 13 bases lying between them. Germline values: CDR1 SGHVS, CDR2 FNYEAQ.

This clonotype was seen repeatedly, ten times or more. The CDR3 region is CASSSRQGLTQETQYF. The CDR3 DNA follows: TGTGCCAGCAGCTCCAGACAGGGTCTAACCCAAGAGACCCAGTACTTC. The chain uses TRBV7-2 and TRBJ2-5, with 7 bases identical to TRBD1. CDR3 length equals 16 residues. Trimming took 4 bases from V and 1 from J; bases not matched to a gene: 9. Germline values: CDR1 SGHTA, CDR2 FQGNSA.

This clonotype showed up many times. The chain uses TRBV12-3 or TRBV12-4 and TRBJ2-3; D is uncertain. V was pared by 2 bases and J by 1 base, with 16 bases between. The CDR3 is 17 residues long. This CDR3 is CASSLSQPTWGTDTQYF. The CDR3 nucleotides read TGTGCCAGCAGTTTATCGCAGCCTACTTGGGGCACAGATACGCAGTATTTT.

This clonotype was seen ten or more times. DNA of the CDR3: TGTGCCAGCAGTCTTCGTCGTGGGGGCTCCTACGAGCAGTACTTC. Translating gives CASSLRRGGSYEQYF. The rearrangement uses TRBV2 and TRBJ2-7; possibly TRBD1 or TRBD2 for D (5 bases each). V lost 5 bases and J 0 bases, leaving 14 bases between the germline ends. Germline V gene sequence: CDR1 SNHLY, CDR2 FYNNEI. CDR3 length: 15 amino acids.

For this clonotype: A much bigger clone sits one base away, suggesting this may be a read error. The gene calls are TRBV20-1 and TRBJ2-7; 9 bases are a match to TRBD2. Germline V gene lookup returns CDR1 DFQATT and CDR2 SNEGSKA (reference sequence). V trimming: 5 bases; J trimming: 5 bases; junction bases outside the gene matches: 13. The CDR3 runs to 15 residues. CDR3 nucleotide sequence: TGCAGTGCTCTCTCTCCGGGACTAGCATCCCACGAGCAGTACTTC. Protein: CSALSPGLASHEQYF.

This clonotype was found many times. The chain employs TRBV10-3 and TRBJ2-1; the match to TRBD2 covers 7 bases. CDR1 ENHRY and CDR2 SYGVKD come from the germline V gene. CDR3 length: 14 amino acids. V lost 6 bases and J lost 8; bases outside the gene matches: 10. CDR3 nucleotide sequence: TGTGCCATCAGGACTAGCTCAGTAGTCGATGAGCAGTTCTTC. Protein: CAIRTSSVVDEQFF.

The rearrangement links TRBV5-6 to TRBJ2-3; the match to TRBD1 covers 12 bases. V lost 3 bases to trimming and J lost 5 bases; unmatched junction nucleotides: 4. Germline values: CDR1 SGHDT, CDR2 YYEEEE. This CDR3 has 15 residues. CDR3: CASSSGTGGRDTQYF. CDR3 nucleotides: TGTGCCAGCAGCTCCGGGACAGGGGGCAGAGATACGCAGTATTTT.

This clonotype has at least ten counts. The V call is TRBV12-3 or TRBV12-4, the J call TRBJ1-3; no clear D. The CDR3 totals 11 residues. V gave up 2 bases and J gave up 13 bases, with 9 bases separating them. As DNA, the CDR3 is TGTGCCAGCAGTTTACGGCGGCTTATATATTTT. Its protein product is CASSLRRLIYF.

CDR3 coding DNA: TGTGCCAGCAGCGGGACTACGGAGACCCAGTACTTC. Translated, it gives CASSGTTETQYF. The chain recombines TRBV12-3 or TRBV12-4 with TRBJ2-5, with 7 bases identical to TRBD2. This CDR3 comprises 12 residues. J gave up 5 bases and V 6 bases, and 3 bases lay outside the gene matches.

V gene TRBV20-1 combines with J gene TRBJ1-1; 7 nucleotides align to TRBD1. V lost 6 bases to trimming and J lost 8 bases; unmatched junction nucleotides: 12. This CDR3 is 13 amino acids long. From germline, CDR1 is DFQATT and CDR2 SNEGSKA (reference sequence). The CDR3 is CSASTGTAPEAFF. The CDR3 DNA sequence: TGCAGTGCCTCGACCGGGACAGCCCCCGAAGCTTTCTTT.

A remark on this clonotype: Just one base apart from a much larger clone, this may be a read error. The chain couples TRBV13 to TRBJ2-7, with TRBD1 matching 7 bases. The CDR3 has 15 residues. Germline V gives CDR1 PRHDT, CDR2 FYEKMQ (reference sequence). V shed 3 bases and J 4 bases; nucleotides not matched to a gene: 9. CDR3 protein: CASSFRQGKGYEQYF. CDR3 nucleotide sequence: TGTGCCAGCAGCTTCCGACAGGGTAAAGGGTACGAGCAGTACTTC.

Ten or more counts support this clonotype. The chain recombines TRBV5-1 with TRBJ2-7, with a tentative D call TRBD1 (5 bases). V lost 5 bases to trimming and J lost 0 bases, with 12 bases between them. From germline, CDR1 is SGHRS and CDR2 YFSETQ. The CDR3 has 14 amino acids. The CDR3 spells CASSLTGNSYEQYF. The CDR3 DNA reads TGCGCCAGCAGTCTTACAGGCAACTCCTACGAGCAGTACTTC.

This clonotype is categorized as medium-sized. V is TRBV7-2 and J is TRBJ2-7; tentatively, D is TRBD2 (5 bases). V lost 5 bases and J lost 2, with 13 bases in between. This CDR3 has 14 amino acids. Germline V gives CDR1 SGHTA, CDR2 FQGNSA. CDR3 residues: CASSPRDPTYEQYF. The DNA of the CDR3 is TGTGCCAGCAGCCCCCGGGATCCCACCTACGAGCAGTACTTC.

This clonotype has only a few counts. The chain joins TRBV5-1 to TRBJ2-1, with 8 bases fitting TRBD2. V lost 5 bases, J lost 7 bases, and 8 bases stayed unmatched. Germline V gene sequence: CDR1 SGHRS, CDR2 YFSETQ. The CDR3 has 14 amino acids. CDR3 in amino acids: CASSLGTSKNEQFF. For the CDR3, the DNA is TGCGCCAGCAGTCTGGGGACTAGTAAAAATGAGCAGTTCTTC.

This clonotype was recorded a few times. V usage is TRBV18 and J usage is TRBJ2-3; D unresolved. The V end lost 2 bases, the J end lost 3 bases, and 6 bases lay between the germline ends. This CDR3 contains 13 residues. CDR1 is KGHSH and CDR2 is LQKENI in the germline V gene. The CDR3: CASSPGRTDTQYF. In nucleotides, the CDR3 is TGTGCCAGCTCACCAGGGCGAACAGATACGCAGTATTTT.

The sample holds many counts of this clonotype. The chain employs TRBV14 and TRBJ2-2; D is undetermined. This CDR3 is 14 amino acids long. Trimming removed 1 base at V and 4 bases at J, with 7 bases between. CDR1 SGHDN and CDR2 FVKESK come from the germline V gene. This chain's CDR3 is CASSQVASTGELFF. CDR3 DNA: TGTGCCAGCAGCCAAGTTGCCTCCACCGGGGAGCTGTTTTTT. Drawing the rest from reference TRBV14 and TRBJ2-2, the complete variable domain is EAGVTQFPSHSVIEKGQTVTLRCDPISGHDNLYWYRRVMGKEIKFLLHFVKESKQDESGMPNNRFLAERTGGTYSTLKVQPAELEDSGVYFCASSQVASTGELFFGEGSRLTVL.

This clonotype was observed many times. V and J are TRBV5-1 and TRBJ2-1; TRBD2 matches 7 bases. This CDR3 has 16 residues. Germline CDR1 reads SGHRS; CDR2 reads YFSETQ. Trimming took 0 bases from V and 5 from J; bases not matched to a gene: 8. CDR3 residues: CASSLVSASGNNEQFF. The DNA of the CDR3 is TGCGCCAGCAGCTTGGTATCGGCTAGCGGAAACAATGAGCAGTTCTTC.

Relative to its sample, this clonotype is medium-sized. The genes are TRBV5-1 and TRBJ2-5; D is unresolved. The CDR3 consists of 11 residues. Trimming cost V 4 bases and J 3 bases, with 4 bases left between them. Germline lookup yields CDR1 SGHRS and CDR2 YFSETQ. DNA of the CDR3: TGCGCCAGCAGCATAAAAGAGACCCAGTACTTC. Protein: CASSIKETQYF.

This clonotype was seen only a few times. This chain connects TRBV4-3 to TRBJ1-4; D uncertain. This CDR3 region has 14 residues. Trimming took 4 bases from V and 7 from J, leaving 13 bases between them. Germline values: CDR1 LGHNA, CDR2 YSLEER. The CDR3 bases are TGCGCCAGCAGCCTTAGAGGGCCGGGTGAAAAACTGTTTTTT. Protein sequence: CASSLRGPGEKLFF.

As to this clonotype: This sequence may be a read error, since a much larger clone differs from it by one base. The genes are TRBV14 and TRBJ2-2; D could derive from TRBD1 or TRBD2 (5 bases each). CDR1 is SGHDN, CDR2 FVKESK, per germline. CDR3 length: 12 residues. The ends were cut back, 4 bases at V and 6 bases at J, with 6 bases in the middle. The DNA for the CDR3 is TGTGCCAGCAGCCGGGGGTCCGGGGAGCTGTTTTTT. Amino acids: CASSRGSGELFF.

This clonotype was observed at least ten times. V gene TRBV20-1 combines with J gene TRBJ2-5; 12 nucleotides align to TRBD1. Trimming removed 3 bases from V and 5 bases from J; junction bases left unmatched: 13. CDR3 length: 17 amino acids. CDR1 and CDR2 (germline): DFQATT, SNEGSKA (reference sequence). The DNA of the CDR3 is TGCAGTGCTAGCCTCCCAACCGGGACAGGGGGCCGGGAGACCCAGTACTTC. Its protein is CSASLPTGTGGRETQYF.

This clonotype was recorded at least ten times. This rearrangement joins TRBV5-1 to TRBJ1-5; 8 bases align to TRBD1. V dropped 0 bases and J dropped 9; count of bases not matched to a gene: 5. This CDR3 has 14 residues. Germline V CDR1 and CDR2: SGHRS, YFSETQ. The CDR3 loop reads CASSLGDRGGPQHF. DNA for the CDR3: TGCGCCAGCAGCTTGGGAGACAGGGGTGGGCCCCAGCATTTT.

V and J are TRBV10-3 and TRBJ2-7; D is perhaps TRBD2 (6 bases). V lost 8 bases to trimming and J lost 5 bases, with 19 bases between them. Germline V gives CDR1 ENHRY, CDR2 SYGVKD. The CDR3 has 14 amino acids. This chain's CDR3 is CAIGERGPGDEQYF. DNA of the CDR3: TGTGCCATCGGGGAGAGGGGCCCGGGGGACGAGCAGTACTTC.